Shown below are 14 T cell receptor beta chains from a single sample sequenced in a study of glioma-infiltrating T cells after dendritic cell vaccination. Sequencing was performed with immunoSEQ multiplex PCR; in TCRdb, only in-frame clones are kept and a portion is missing. The repertoire holds tens of thousands of clones, with over 75% as singletons. Sequences were derived from blood, sampled before dendritic cell vaccination. The receptors shown here come from a human donor with glioblastoma.

This chain joins TRBV5-4 and TRBJ1-2; maybe TRBD1 (5 bases). The CDR3 sequence is 15 residues long. The V end was cut by 0 bases, the J end by 5 bases, with 14 bases between. Germline values: CDR1 SGHNT, CDR2 YYREEE (reference sequence). CDR3 loop: CASSLDGGTAYGYTF. The CDR3 coding sequence is TGTGCCAGCAGCTTGGATGGCGGGACGGCTTATGGCTACACCTTC.

The chain has TRBV23-1 and TRBJ1-5; D may be TRBD1 (6 bases). TRBV23-1 falls under the ORF class, with uncertain function. The CDR3 is 17 residues long. V was clipped by 1 base and J by 9 bases, with 22 bases between them. Here the CDR3 DNA reads TGCGCCAGCAGTCAATACGGGAATGCCAGGGGCCAGGGGCCCCAGCATTTT. Protein product: CASSQYGNARGQGPQHF.

V usage is TRBV4-3 and J usage is TRBJ2-7; the D is unclear. CDR1 LGHNA and CDR2 YSLEER come from the germline V gene. This CDR3 is built from 13 residues. The ends were cut back, 0 bases at V and 4 bases at J, with 7 bases in the middle. The CDR3 here is CASSQDRFYEQYF. CDR3 DNA sequence: TGCGCCAGCAGCCAAGACAGGTTTTACGAGCAGTACTTC.

The V gene is TRBV27, the J gene TRBJ2-1; TRBD2 matches 13 bases. V was clipped by 5 bases and J by 7 bases; unmatched bases: 8. Germline loops: CDR1 MNHEY, CDR2 SMNVEV (reference sequence). CDR3 length equals 16 residues. CDR3 sequence: CASSTGTSGIGNEQFF. Here the CDR3 DNA reads TGTGCCAGCAGTACTGGGACTAGCGGGATCGGGAATGAGCAGTTCTTC.

The V call is TRBV7-2, the J call TRBJ1-1; D not certain. The CDR3 covers 14 residues. V lost 4 bases to trimming and J lost 4 bases, with 13 bases between them. CDR1 is SGHTA, CDR2 FQGNSA, per germline. CDR3: CASSSTILGTEAFF. In DNA form, the CDR3 reads TGTGCCAGCAGCTCCACTATCTTGGGCACTGAAGCTTTCTTT.

This clone was counted once. The CDR3 sequence: CASSSLGAARDEQFF. CDR3 coding DNA: TGTGCCAGCAGTTCACTAGGAGCAGCCCGGGATGAGCAGTTCTTC. The chain links TRBV27 to TRBJ2-1; D possibly corresponds to TRBD2 (5 bases). Germline lookup yields CDR1 MNHEY and CDR2 SMNVEV (reference sequence). Trimming stripped 4 bases from V and 8 bases from J, with 18 bases between. The CDR3 sequence is 15 residues long.

V usage is TRBV12-5 and J usage is TRBJ2-7, with TRBD1 matching over 9 bases. The CDR3 has 16 residues. Germline V gives CDR1 LGHNT, CDR2 FRNRAP. V lost 1 base, J lost 3 bases, and 7 bases stayed unmatched. The CDR3 loop is CASGLELGQGNYEQYF. In DNA, the CDR3 is TGTGCTAGTGGTTTGGAATTGGGACAGGGTAACTACGAGCAGTACTTC.

The chain uses TRBV19 and TRBJ1-5; the D is unclear. Germline V gene data show CDR1 as LNHDA and CDR2 as SQIVND (reference sequence). This CDR3 region has 16 residues. The V end was cut by 0 bases, the J end by 6 bases, with 15 bases between. The CDR3 DNA sequence: TGTGCCAGTAGTATAGATTTTAGTGGGGAGCCTCAGCCCCAGCATTTT. The encoded protein is CASSIDFSGEPQPQHF.

This chain connects TRBV7-6 to TRBJ2-7; 9 nucleotides agree with TRBD1. The germline V gene encodes CDR1 SGHVS and CDR2 FNYEAQ. This CDR3 is 16 amino acids long. Trimming cost V 1 base and J 1 base; bases outside gene matches: 5. The CDR3 spells CASSLGDREGSYEQYF. CDR3 bases: TGTGCCAGCAGCTTAGGGGACAGGGAGGGGTCCTACGAGCAGTACTTC.

This rearrangement joins TRBV7-2 to TRBJ2-2; 13 bases line up with TRBD2. Germline CDR1 reads SGHTA; CDR2 reads FQGNSA. J lost 6 bases, V lost 4 bases, and 11 bases had no gene match. The CDR3 consists of 18 residues. This CDR3 is CASSSQTSGGPIAGELFF. The DNA of the CDR3 is TGTGCCAGCAGCTCGCAGACTAGCGGGGGGCCAATAGCCGGGGAGCTGTTTTTT. The complete variable domain, with remaining parts taken from reference TRBV7-2 and TRBJ2-2, reads GAGVSQSPSNKVTEKGKDVELRCDPISGHTALYWYRQSLGQGLEFLIYFQGNSAPDKSGLPSDRFSAERTGGSVSTLTIQRTQQEDSAVYLCASSSQTSGGPIAGELFFGEGSRLTVL.

This rearrangement joins TRBV7-8 to TRBJ1-6; TRBD1 matches 9 bases. The CDR3 length is 15 residues. Germline CDR1 and CDR2: SGHVS and FQNEAQ. The V and J ends lost 5 bases and 6 bases, in that order; junction bases with no gene match: 5. CDR3 DNA: TGTGCCAGCAGCCTAAGGGACAGGGCTAATTCACCCCTCCACTTT. Its translation: CASSLRDRANSPLHF.

The chain links TRBV27 to TRBJ2-5, with 10 bases identical to TRBD1. Germline loops: CDR1 MNHEY, CDR2 SMNVEV (reference sequence). V lost 5 bases and J lost 3; bases outside the gene matches: 3. CDR3 length equals 14 residues. The DNA for the CDR3 is TGTGCCAGCAGTATGGACAGGGGGGAAGAGACCCAGTACTTC. Residues: CASSMDRGEETQYF.

V usage is TRBV9 and J usage is TRBJ1-5; 8 bases agree with TRBD1. The germline CDR1 and CDR2 sequences are SGDLS and YYNGEE. This CDR3 comprises 16 residues. The V segment lost 2 bases and the J segment 0 bases; nucleotides outside the gene matches: 4. The CDR3 region is CASSVGTGGSNQPQHF. CDR3 nucleotide sequence: TGTGCCAGCAGCGTTGGGACAGGAGGTAGCAATCAGCCCCAGCATTTT.

The chain recombines TRBV13 with TRBJ2-5; a weak D match, TRBD1 (6 bases). There are 15 residues in the CDR3. Trimming removed 1 base at V and 5 bases at J, with 14 bases between. CDR1 and CDR2 (germline): PRHDT, FYEKMQ (reference sequence). The CDR3 reads CASSLEVGAWETQYF. In DNA form, the CDR3 reads TGTGCCAGCAGCTTAGAAGTGGGGGCGTGGGAGACCCAGTACTTC.